These 30 T cell receptor beta chains originate from one sample sequenced in a study of shared clonotypes between healthy human individuals. TCRdb's table, derived via immunoSEQ multiplex PCR, lists solely in-frame clones and lacks some. Here the sample spans 550,000 to 600,000 clones, just over 75% being singletons. The material sequenced was PBMCs. Receptors were obtained from a woman aged 40 to 50 in good health. Some clones in this sample may be carry-over from other donors' samples.

The chain joins TRBV4-2 to TRBJ2-1; no clear D gene. Germline CDR1 and CDR2: LGHNA and YNFKEQ. V lost 0 bases, J lost 5 bases, and 11 bases lay in between. CDR3 length: 15 amino acids. In DNA, the CDR3 is TGTGCCAGCAGCCAAGATTTCCCAGATAACAATGAGCAGTTCTTC. Translating it yields CASSQDFPDNNEQFF.

This clone was picked up a small number of times. This chain uses TRBV29-1 with TRBJ2-3; 7 nucleotides line up with TRBD2. The CDR3 runs to 16 residues. With V trimmed by 0 bases and J by 1 base, 7 bases remained unmatched. Germline loops: CDR1 SQVTM, CDR2 ANQGSEA. CDR3 nucleotide sequence: TGCAGCGTTGAAGATAGGCGGGAGAGGGGCACAGATACGCAGTATTTT. Its protein is CSVEDRRERGTDTQYF.

This CDR3 reads CASSESLGSPLHF. CDR3 nucleotide sequence: TGTGCCAGCAGTGAGTCGTTAGGTTCACCCCTCCACTTT. The chain combines TRBV2 with TRBJ1-6; D not certain. The germline V gene encodes CDR1 SNHLY and CDR2 FYNNEI. This CDR3 comprises 13 residues. V was cut by 3 bases and J by 9 bases, with 9 bases left in between.

This clone was detected only once. This chain links TRBV7-3 with TRBJ2-7; the match to TRBD1 covers 9 bases. CDR3 length: 16 amino acids. CDR1 and CDR2 (germline): SGHTA, FQGTGA. With V trimmed by 4 bases and J by 2 bases, 9 bases remained unmatched. The CDR3 DNA reads as TGTGCCAGCAGCTCCCTCCGACAGGGGGTGACCTACGAGCAGTACTTC. Amino acids: CASSSLRQGVTYEQYF. Full variable domain (rest looked up from reference TRBV7-3 and TRBJ2-7): GAGVSQTPSNKVTEKGKYVELRCDPISGHTALYWYRQSLGQGPEFLIYFQGTGAADDSGLPNDRFFAVRPEGSVSTLKIQRTERGDSAVYLCASSSLRQGVTYEQYFGPGTRLTVT.

This sequence joins TRBV7-8 and TRBJ2-1, with no clear D. This CDR3 has 12 residues. Trimming pared 5 bases from V and 3 bases from J, leaving 5 bases between. Germline V gene sequence: CDR1 SGHVS, CDR2 FQNEAQ. CDR3 sequence (DNA): TGTGCCAGCAGCCCCTACTACAATGAGCAGTTCTTC. Its protein product is CASSPYYNEQFF.

A word on this clone: The sample contains more than one DNA sequence encoding this CDR3. The rearrangement links TRBV30 to TRBJ1-1; 10 nucleotides agree with TRBD1. Germline CDR1 GTSNPN, CDR2 SVGIG (reference sequence). V was clipped by 3 bases and J by 4 bases; unmatched bases: 2. The CDR3 loop spans 13 amino acids. In DNA, the CDR3 is TGTGCCTGGAGCCGGGACAGGGGCACTGAAGCTTTCTTT. Encoded protein: CAWSRDRGTEAFF.

The chain joins TRBV7-2 to TRBJ2-3; 7 bases fit TRBD2. This CDR3 contains 18 residues. Trimming took 5 bases from V and 2 from J; bases not matched to a gene: 16. Germline V gene data show CDR1 as SGHTA and CDR2 as FQGNSA. The CDR3 reads CASSHWGRASPFTDTQYF. DNA for the CDR3: TGTGCCAGCAGCCATTGGGGGAGGGCATCGCCATTCACAGATACGCAGTATTTT.

The V call is TRBV29-1, the J call TRBJ2-1; 8 bases are a match to TRBD1. This CDR3 is 13 amino acids long. Trimming took 8 bases from V and 9 from J; bases not matched to a gene: 12. CDR1 SQVTM and CDR2 ANQGSEA come from the germline V gene. CDR3 amino acids: CSLQRQGAGEQFF. The CDR3 bases are TGCAGCCTCCAACGGCAGGGGGCCGGTGAGCAGTTCTTC.

This clone was recorded once. The chain uses TRBV4-1 and TRBJ1-1; tentative D call: TRBD1 (5 bases). V was pared by 4 bases and J by 11 bases, with 14 bases between. CDR3 size: 12 residues. The germline gives CDR1 MGHRA, CDR2 YSYEKL. CDR3 residues: CASSPGPTRAFF. The DNA for the CDR3 is TGCGCCAGCAGCCCGGGACCTACCCGGGCTTTCTTT.

The V gene is TRBV19, the J gene TRBJ1-5, with 11 nucleotides matching TRBD1. From germline, CDR1 is LNHDA and CDR2 SQIVND (reference sequence). Unmatched junction bases numbered 4, after V lost 6 bases and J lost 0 bases. This CDR3 is built from 16 residues. CDR3 region: CASRDRGQRSNQPQHF. Written as DNA, the CDR3 is TGTGCCAGTAGGGACAGGGGGCAGCGTAGCAATCAGCCCCAGCATTTT.

The CDR3 DNA follows: TGTGCCAGCAGGCCTGGACCGATGATCTCCTACGAGCAGTACTTC. Protein product: CASRPGPMISYEQYF. V usage is TRBV6-5 and J usage is TRBJ2-7; D is undetermined. Germline-derived CDR1 and CDR2 are MNHEY and SVGAGI. The CDR3 consists of 15 residues. V lost 6 bases and J lost 0, with 15 bases in between.

The CDR3 loop is CSVTTGTVTHEQYF. The CDR3 DNA is TGCAGCGTAACAACCGGGACAGTTACTCACGAGCAGTACTTC. This rearrangement joins TRBV29-1 to TRBJ2-7, with 7 bases that match TRBD1. With 6 bases clipped from V and 5 bases from J, the junction kept 13 bases outside the gene matches. Germline V lookup: CDR1 SQVTM, CDR2 ANQGSEA. The CDR3 loop spans 14 amino acids.

The table lists this clone with a count of one. Other nucleotide sequences in the sample specify the same CDR3. The V call is TRBV6-4, the J call TRBJ2-1, with 10 bases that match TRBD2. Germline V gene data show CDR1 as MRHNA and CDR2 as SNTAGT. With V trimmed by 6 bases and J by 4 bases, 6 bases remained unmatched. There are 15 residues in the CDR3. CDR3 nucleotides: TGTGCCAGCAGCCCGGGGACTAGCGAGTACAATGAGCAGTTCTTC. Its translation: CASSPGTSEYNEQFF.

The rearrangement joins TRBV5-6 to TRBJ1-1; 7 nucleotides agree with TRBD1. Germline V CDR1 and CDR2: SGHDT, YYEEEE. The CDR3 runs 12 residues. V lost 4 bases, J lost 8 bases, and 5 bases stayed unmatched. The CDR3 DNA sequence: TGTGCCAGCAGCCCCCGGGACAGAGAAGCTTTCTTT. Translating gives CASSPRDREAFF.

The chain employs TRBV6-4 and TRBJ2-2; 7 positions match TRBD2. The germline V gene has CDR1 MRHNA and CDR2 SNTAGT. Trimming at V came to 4 bases and at J to 5 bases, leaving 4 bases not matched to a gene. This CDR3 is built from 14 residues. The chain's CDR3 is CASSASGSTGELFF. In nucleotides, the CDR3 is TGTGCCAGCAGTGCTAGCGGCTCGACCGGGGAGCTGTTTTTT.

This chain uses TRBV7-8 with TRBJ2-4; 8 bases map to TRBD1. Germline-derived CDR1 and CDR2 are SGHVS and FQNEAQ. The junction had 5 bases not matched to a gene; V was cut back by 5 bases and J by 5 bases. CDR3 size: 14 residues. In DNA, the CDR3 is TGTGCCAGCAGCCCCTCGACAGGGGAAAACATTCAGTACTTC. Translation: CASSPSTGENIQYF.

This clone was seen a single time. The chain couples TRBV7-2 to TRBJ2-1; D uncertain. This CDR3 is 14 amino acids long. V lost 2 bases, J lost 6 bases, and 11 bases lay in between. Looked up from germline, CDR1 is SGHTA and CDR2 is FQGNSA. The CDR3 loop is CASSLQSLVNEQFF. The CDR3, as DNA: TGTGCCAGCAGCTTACAGTCGCTAGTCAATGAGCAGTTCTTC.

As DNA, the CDR3 is TGTGCCAGCAGTTTAAGTTCCGGAGGGTATTTGGACATTCAGTACTTC. This codes for CASSLSSGGYLDIQYF. This chain connects TRBV28 to TRBJ2-4; possibly TRBD2 for D (6 bases). The CDR3 has 16 residues. Per the germline V gene, CDR1 is MDHEN and CDR2 is SYDVKM. Trimming shortened V by 2 bases and J by 8 bases, and 19 bases separated the two germline ends.

V and J are TRBV7-9 and TRBJ2-5; no definite D call. V was trimmed by 4 bases and J by 4 bases, leaving 16 bases between them. The CDR3 spans 15 residues. CDR1 is SEHNR and CDR2 is FQNEAQ in the germline V gene (reference sequence). CDR3 region: CASSWAGSPGETQYF. The CDR3 nucleotides are TGTGCCAGCAGCTGGGCCGGGTCCCCAGGAGAGACCCAGTACTTC.

A word on this clone: A far larger clone is only one base removed, so a read error is likely. The chain recombines TRBV6-6 with TRBJ2-2, with 7 bases that match TRBD2. The germline CDR1 and CDR2 sequences are MNHNY and SVGAGI (reference sequence). The CDR3 is 16 residues long. CDR3 nucleotide sequence: TGTGCCAACAGTTATAGGACTAGAATGAACACCGGGGAGCTGTTTTTT. Residues: CANSYRTRMNTGELFF.

The rearrangement links TRBV28 to TRBJ1-5, with 8 bases matching TRBD1. From germline, CDR1 is MDHEN and CDR2 SYDVKM. This CDR3 comprises 17 residues. J gave up 2 bases and V 6 bases, and 12 bases lay outside the gene matches. DNA of the CDR3: TGTGCCAGCAGGGAGACAGGGGCCGTTTGGGGCAATCAGCCCCAGCATTTT. This translates into CASRETGAVWGNQPQHF.

The CDR3 sequence is CASSIGLANFYEQFF. The CDR3 region has the DNA TGCGCCAGCAGCATCGGACTAGCGAATTTCTATGAGCAGTTCTTC. The chain uses TRBV5-1 and TRBJ2-1; TRBD2 aligns across 9 bases. Germline CDR1 reads SGHRS; CDR2 reads YFSETQ. The V gene end was trimmed by 4 bases and the J gene end by 8 bases; junction bases not matched to a gene: 10. This CDR3 spans 15 amino acids.

This clone was picked up one time. This chain links TRBV5-4 with TRBJ2-7; D is perhaps TRBD2 (5 bases). There are 13 residues in the CDR3. Trimming took off 2 bases at V and 5 bases at J, with 11 bases between the two ends. Germline CDR1 is SGHNT and CDR2 is YYREEE (reference sequence). In DNA form, the CDR3 reads TGTGCCAGCAGCTTTGACTACCCCAACGAGCAGTACTTC. It translates to CASSFDYPNEQYF.

The J gene is TRBJ1-2, the V gene TRBV30; TRBD1 might be the D (6 bases). With 3 bases removed from V and 6 bases from J, the gap between germline ends came to 17 bases. Germline loops: CDR1 GTSNPN, CDR2 SVGIG (reference sequence). This CDR3 spans 14 amino acids. CDR3 DNA sequence: TGTGCCTGGAGGCAGGGGCTCTCGACGGATGGCTACACCTTC. Protein product: CAWRQGLSTDGYTF.

Ten or more counts support this clone. J is TRBJ1-1 and V is TRBV6-6; D uncertain. CDR1 is MNHNY, CDR2 SVGAGI, per germline (reference sequence). The germline V and J ends were trimmed by 3 bases and 7 bases, with 0 bases remaining between them. The CDR3 extends over 9 amino acids. The CDR3: CASSYEAFF. CDR3 bases: TGTGCCAGCAGTTATGAAGCTTTCTTT.

The chain recombines TRBV2 with TRBJ2-1, with 7 bases matching TRBD2. The CDR3 length is 15 residues. Germline assignment: CDR1 SNHLY and CDR2 FYNNEI. V lost 4 bases to trimming and J lost 4 bases; unmatched junction nucleotides: 7. In nucleotides, the CDR3 is TGTGCCAGCAGTGGGACGGGAGGAACTTACAATGAGCAGTTCTTC. This translates into CASSGTGGTYNEQFF.

The sample holds a few counts of this clone. This chain joins TRBV4-2 and TRBJ2-1; 9 nucleotides match TRBD2. The CDR3 covers 19 residues. With 0 bases clipped from V and 4 bases from J, the junction kept 13 bases outside the gene matches. Germline CDR1 reads LGHNA; CDR2 reads YNFKEQ. The CDR3 DNA sequence: TGTGCCAGCAGCCAAGATCTAATAGCGGGAGCTAGGCCATACAATGAGCAGTTCTTC. This gives the protein CASSQDLIAGARPYNEQFF.

This rearrangement joins TRBV7-9 to TRBJ1-4; 11 bases map to TRBD1. The V segment lost 5 bases and the J segment 3 bases; nucleotides outside the gene matches: 2. Per germline, CDR1 SEHNR and CDR2 FQNEAQ (reference sequence). This CDR3 comprises 15 residues. The CDR3, as DNA: TGTGCCAGCAGCGAGGGACAGGGGGCTAATGAAAAACTGTTTTTT. This translates into CASSEGQGANEKLFF.

This clone was seen a few times. This chain joins TRBV5-1 and TRBJ1-1, with D tentatively TRBD1 (6 bases). V lost 0 bases to trimming and J lost 7 bases, with 16 bases between them. The CDR3 totals 15 residues. CDR1 is SGHRS, CDR2 YFSETQ, per germline. The DNA of the CDR3 is TGCGCCAGCAGCTTGGTCCCGCGGACAGACGATGAAGCTTTCTTT. It is translated as CASSLVPRTDDEAFF.

The chain carries TRBV10-3 and TRBJ2-1, with D uncertain. The CDR3 has 14 amino acids. The V gene lost 3 bases and the J gene lost 5 bases, with 11 bases spanning the gap. Germline CDR1 is ENHRY and CDR2 is SYGVKD. CDR3 DNA: TGTGCCATCAGTGACCGACTCCTTAACAATGAGCAGTTCTTC. This codes for CAISDRLLNNEQFF.